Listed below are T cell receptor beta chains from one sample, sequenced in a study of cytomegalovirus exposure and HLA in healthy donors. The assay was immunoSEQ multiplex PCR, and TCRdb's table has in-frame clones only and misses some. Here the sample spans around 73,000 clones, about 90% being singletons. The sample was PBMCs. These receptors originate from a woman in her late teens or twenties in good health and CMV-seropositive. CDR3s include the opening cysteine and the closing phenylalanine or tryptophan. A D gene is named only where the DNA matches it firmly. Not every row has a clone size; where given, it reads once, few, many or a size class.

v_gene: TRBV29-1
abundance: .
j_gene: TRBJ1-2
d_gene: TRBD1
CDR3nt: TGCAGCGCCTCTAGTTATATACTCCACGGGACAGGGAATGGCTACACCTTC
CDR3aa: CSASSYILHGTGNGYTF

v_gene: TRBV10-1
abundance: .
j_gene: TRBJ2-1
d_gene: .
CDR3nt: TGCGCCAGCAGCCCGGGGGACTACAATGAGCAGTTCTTC
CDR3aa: CASSPGDYNEQFF

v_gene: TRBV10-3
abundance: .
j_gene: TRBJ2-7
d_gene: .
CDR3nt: TGTGCCATCAGTGAGTCGGGCAGAGGGTACGAGCAGTACTTC
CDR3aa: CAISESGRGYEQYF

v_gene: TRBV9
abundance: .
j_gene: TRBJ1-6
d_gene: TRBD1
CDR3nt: TGTGCCAGCAGCGTCTCGGGACAGGGGAATTCACCCCTCCACTTT
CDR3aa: CASSVSGQGNSPLHF

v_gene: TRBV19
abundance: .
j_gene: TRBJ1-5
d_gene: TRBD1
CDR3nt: TGTGCCAGTAGTCCCCGGACAGGGGTCGACCAGCCCCAGCATTTT
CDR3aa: CASSPRTGVDQPQHF

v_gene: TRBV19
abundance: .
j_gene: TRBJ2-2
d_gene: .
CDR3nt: TGTGCCAGTAGATTCGAGGAGGGGATGACCGGGGAGCTGTTTTTT
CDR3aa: CASRFEEGMTGELFF

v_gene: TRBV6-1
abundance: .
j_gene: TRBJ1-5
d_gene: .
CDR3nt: TGTGCCAGCAGTGAATGGGGGCGGAGCAATCAGCCCCAGCATTTT
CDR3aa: CASSEWGRSNQPQHF

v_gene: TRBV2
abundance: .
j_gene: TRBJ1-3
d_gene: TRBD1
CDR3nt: TGTGCCAGCAGTCCAGGGGGTGGCTCTGGAAACACCATATATTTT
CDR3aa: CASSPGGGSGNTIYF

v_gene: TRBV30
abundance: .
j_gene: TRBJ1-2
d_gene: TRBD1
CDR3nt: TGTGCCTGGAGGACAGGGGGGAACTATGGCTACACCTTC
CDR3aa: CAWRTGGNYGYTF

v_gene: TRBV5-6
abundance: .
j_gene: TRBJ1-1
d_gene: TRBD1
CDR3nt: TGTGCCAGCGCCTTGGACACAGGGGGTAGGGGTGAAGCTTTCTTT
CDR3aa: CASALDTGGRGEAFF

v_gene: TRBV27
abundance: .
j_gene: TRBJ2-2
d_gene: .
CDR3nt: TGTGCCAGCAGTCCCCAGACAGGCACCGGGGAGCTGTTTTTT
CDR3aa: CASSPQTGTGELFF

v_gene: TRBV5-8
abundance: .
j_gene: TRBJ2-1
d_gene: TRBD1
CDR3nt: TGTGCCAGCAGCTTAGGGGGCTTCGACTACAATGAGCAGTTCTTC
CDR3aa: CASSLGGFDYNEQFF

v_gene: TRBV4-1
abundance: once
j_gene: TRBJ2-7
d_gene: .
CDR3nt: TGCGCCAGCAGCCAGGGAGTAACTATCCACGAGCAGTACTTC
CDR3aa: CASSQGVTIHEQYF

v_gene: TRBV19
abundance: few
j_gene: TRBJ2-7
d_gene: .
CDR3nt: TGTGCCAGTAGTTCCACGGACAGTATACGGGAGCAGTACTTC
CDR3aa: CASSSTDSIREQYF

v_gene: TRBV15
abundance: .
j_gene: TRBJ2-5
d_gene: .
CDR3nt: TGTGCCACCAGCAGAGACAGGGAACAGACCCAGTACTTC
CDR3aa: CATSRDREQTQYF

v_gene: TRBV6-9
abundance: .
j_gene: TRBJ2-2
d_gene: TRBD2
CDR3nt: TGTGCCAGCAGTTCAAAACCCCCCAGCGGGGCCAACACCGGGGAGCTGTTTTTT
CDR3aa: CASSSKPPSGANTGELFF

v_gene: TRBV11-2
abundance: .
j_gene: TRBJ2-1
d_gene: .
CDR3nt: TGTGCCAGCAGACCTAGGAGGGACGGAAACTACAATGAGCAGTTCTTC
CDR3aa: CASRPRRDGNYNEQFF

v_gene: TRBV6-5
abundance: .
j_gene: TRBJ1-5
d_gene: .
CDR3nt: TGTGCCAGCAGTTACGAGAGCGGTCAGCCCCAGCATTTT
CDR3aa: CASSYESGQPQHF

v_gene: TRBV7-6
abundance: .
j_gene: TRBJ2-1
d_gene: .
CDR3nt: TGTGCCAGCAGCTTCTCAGACACCTACAATGAGCAGTTCTTC
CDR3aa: CASSFSDTYNEQFF

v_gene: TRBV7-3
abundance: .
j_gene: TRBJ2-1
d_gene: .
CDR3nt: TGTGCCAGCAGCTCATCATACGCGGGGGGGACAGGCCCTAATGAGCAGTTCTTC
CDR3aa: CASSSSYAGGTGPNEQFF

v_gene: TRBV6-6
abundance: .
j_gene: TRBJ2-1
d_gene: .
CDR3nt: TGTGCCAGCAGTACCCGGGGGAACAATGAGCAGTTCTTC
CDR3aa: CASSTRGNNEQFF

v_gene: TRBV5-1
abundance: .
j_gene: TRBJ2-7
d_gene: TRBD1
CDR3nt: TGCGCCAGCAGCTCCGGGACAGGGGGGACCTACGAGCAGTACTTC
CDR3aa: CASSSGTGGTYEQYF

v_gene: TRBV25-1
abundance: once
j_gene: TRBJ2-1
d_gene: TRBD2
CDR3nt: TGTGCCAGCAGTGCCTCTAGCGGGCCTTACAATGAGCAGTTCTTC
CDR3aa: CASSASSGPYNEQFF

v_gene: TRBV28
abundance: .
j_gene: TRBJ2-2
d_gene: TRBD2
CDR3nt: TGTGCCAGCAGCCCTCGTCGGGGACTAGCGGGAGACACCGGGGAGCTGTTTTTT
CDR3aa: CASSPRRGLAGDTGELFF

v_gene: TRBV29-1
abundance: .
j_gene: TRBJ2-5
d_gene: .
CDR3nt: TGCAGCGTTGAAGATGGGGCTGTTCGAGAGACCCAGTACTTC
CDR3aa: CSVEDGAVRETQYF

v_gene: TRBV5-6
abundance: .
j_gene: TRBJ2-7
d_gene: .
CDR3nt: TGTGCCAGCAGCACCACTCCCTCCGACGAGCAGTACTTC
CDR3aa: CASSTTPSDEQYF

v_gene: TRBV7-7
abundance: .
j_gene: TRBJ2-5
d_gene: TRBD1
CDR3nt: TGTGCTAGCAGCCGGGACAGAGAAGAGACCCAGTACTTC
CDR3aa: CASSRDREETQYF

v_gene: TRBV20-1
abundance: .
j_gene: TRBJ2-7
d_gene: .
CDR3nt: TGCAGTGCTAGAATGGGCTACGAGCAGTACTTC
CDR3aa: CSARMGYEQYF

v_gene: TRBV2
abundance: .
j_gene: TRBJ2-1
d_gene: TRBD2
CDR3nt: TGTGCCAGCAGTGCACTAGCGGGAGCCTACAATGAGCAGTTCTTC
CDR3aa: CASSALAGAYNEQFF